A single sample gave rise to the 8 T cell receptor beta chains below, sequenced in a study of CD8+ T cells in alopecia areata. Following extraction, RNA underwent reverse transcription to cDNA, which served as the sequencing template. Using immunoSEQ multiplex PCR, the repertoire was profiled, and TCRdb retains in-frame clones only, with some absent. The table has about 190,000 clones, roughly three fifths seen once; the top ten hold approximately 0.69%. Treatment: oral pan-JAK inhibitor, 5-10 mg twice daily. The source material was CD4+ T cells sorted from blood, sampled at week 4, from a patient treated with tofacitinib. Receptor source: a human donor with alopecia areata.

This clone was recorded many times. The chain couples TRBV15 to TRBJ2-3, with 13 bases identical to TRBD2. J gave up 4 bases and V 2 bases, and 3 bases lay outside the gene matches. The CDR3 runs 16 residues. Germline V gene sequence: CDR1 LNHNV, CDR2 YYDKDF (reference sequence). The CDR3, as DNA: TGTGCCACCAGCAGATTGACTAGCGGGAGGTCAGATACGCAGTATTTT. Protein sequence: CATSRLTSGRSDTQYF.

This rearrangement joins TRBV7-9 to TRBJ2-2, with a weak D call TRBD1 (6 bases). The germline V gene has CDR1 SEHNR and CDR2 FQNEAQ (reference sequence). CDR3 size: 15 residues. Trimming pared 5 bases from V and 6 bases from J, leaving 16 bases between. The chain's CDR3 is CASSLRLQGAGELFF. DNA of the CDR3: TGTGCCAGCAGCCTCCGTCTACAGGGAGCCGGGGAGCTGTTTTTT.

V usage is TRBV5-1 and J usage is TRBJ2-2; D unresolved. Per the germline V gene, CDR1 is SGHRS and CDR2 is YFSETQ. This CDR3 contains 12 residues. The ends were cut back, 5 bases at V and 3 bases at J, with 5 bases in the middle. The CDR3 sequence is CASSFDTGELFF. Written as DNA, the CDR3 is TGCGCCAGCAGTTTCGACACCGGGGAGCTGTTTTTT.

This clone has just a few counts. The J gene is TRBJ2-3, the V gene TRBV4-3, with 13 positions matching TRBD2. V gave up 2 bases and J gave up 10 bases; unmatched junction bases: 6. The CDR3 contains 15 residues. Germline values: CDR1 LGHNA, CDR2 YSLEER. CDR3 sequence (DNA): TGCGCCAGCAGCCAACGCGGACTAGCGGGAGAGGCGCAGTATTTT. Residues: CASSQRGLAGEAQYF.

The chain has TRBV28 and TRBJ2-5; no clear D. In germline, CDR1 is MDHEN, CDR2 SYDVKM. Trimming pared 6 bases from V and 4 bases from J, leaving 9 bases between. This CDR3 comprises 12 residues. CDR3 DNA: TGTGCCAGCAGCCCCACCACAGAGACCCAGTACTTC. Translating gives CASSPTTETQYF.

The chain carries TRBV1 and TRBJ2-5; TRBD2 is the table's D call and was not checked against the DNA. TRBV1 is labeled a pseudogene. The CDR3 runs to 16 residues. The CDR3 nucleotides read TGCACCAGCAGCCAAGTAGCTAGCGGGAGGGAAAAGACCCAGTACTTC. Its translation is CTSSQVASGREKTQYF.

V and J are TRBV25-1 and TRBJ2-6; D call uncertain. CDR3 length equals 13 residues. CDR1 and CDR2 from the germline V gene are MGHDK and SYGVNS. V dropped 6 bases and J dropped 0 bases, with 3 bases sitting between them. The CDR3 sequence is CASSPSGANVLTF. The DNA of the CDR3 is TGTGCCAGCAGCCCCTCTGGGGCCAACGTCCTGACTTTC.

J is TRBJ1-1 and V is TRBV7-2; D is perhaps TRBD1 (6 bases). The CDR3 contains 11 residues. Germline V gene lookup returns CDR1 SGHTA and CDR2 FQGNSA. V was cut by 6 bases and J by 8 bases, with 10 bases left in between. DNA for the CDR3: TGTGCCAGCAGATGGACAGACGAAGCTTTCTTT. Protein: CASRWTDEAFF. Supplemented by reference TRBV7-2 and TRBJ1-1, the full variable domain reads GAGVSQSPSNKVTEKGKDVELRCDPISGHTALYWYRQSLGQGLEFLIYFQGNSAPDKSGLPSDRFSAERTGGSVSTLTIQRTQQEDSAVYLCASRWTDEAFFGQGTRLTVV.